This TCR beta chain was recorded in a study of shared clonotypes between healthy human individuals. Study information: Every donor yielded three CD4 naive, three CD4 memory, two CD8 naive and one CD8 memory plate.

Original processing notes: Filtering differed because ImmunoSEQ produced junction-only sequences that carried no quality scores. Here immunoSEQ multiplex PCR was the method, and the copy in TCRdb shows in-frame clones only, minus some. From that table come the V and J calls and clone size; the DNA was used to work out D and trimming. The sample includes over a million clones, approximately 80% of them seen just once. None of the donors, who were healthy HIV-negative adults, had recently had acute infections or vaccinations. Splitting the CD4+ cells yielded a CD45RA+ naive subset and a CD45RA-negative memory subset. CDR1 is SEHNR, CDR2 FQNEAQ, per germline (reference sequence). The CDR3 spans 15 residues. The V end was cut by 5 bases, the J end by 4 bases, with 17 bases between.

The gene calls are TRBV7-9 and TRBJ1-2; D perhaps matches TRBD1 (5 bases). The sample comprised memory CD4+ T cells from PBMCs. As to subset: CD45RA-negative fraction. The clonotype was recovered from a man in his late teens or twenties in good health. Some clones in this sample may be carry-over from other donors' samples. The CDR3 sequence: CASSITGQGPYGYTF. The CDR3 DNA reads TGTGCCAGCAGCATAACGGGGCAGGGACCCTATGGCTACACCTTC.